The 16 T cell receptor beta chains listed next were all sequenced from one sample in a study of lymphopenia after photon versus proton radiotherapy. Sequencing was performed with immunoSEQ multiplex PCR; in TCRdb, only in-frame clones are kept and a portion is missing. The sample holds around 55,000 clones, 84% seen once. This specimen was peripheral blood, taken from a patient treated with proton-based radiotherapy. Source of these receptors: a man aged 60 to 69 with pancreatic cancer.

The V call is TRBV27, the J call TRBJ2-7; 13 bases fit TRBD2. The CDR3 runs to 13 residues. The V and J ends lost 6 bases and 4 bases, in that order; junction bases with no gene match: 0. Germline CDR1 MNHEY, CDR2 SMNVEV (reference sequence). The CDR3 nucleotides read TGTGCCAGCAGACTAGCGGGAGGGTACGAGCAGTACTTC. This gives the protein CASRLAGGYEQYF.

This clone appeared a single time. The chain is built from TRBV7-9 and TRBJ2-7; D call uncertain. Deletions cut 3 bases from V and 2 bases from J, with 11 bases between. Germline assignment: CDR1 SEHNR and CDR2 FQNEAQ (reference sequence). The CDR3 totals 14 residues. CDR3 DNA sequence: TGTGCCAGCAGCTTCGTGGGTTACCCCTACGAGCAGTACTTC. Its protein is CASSFVGYPYEQYF.

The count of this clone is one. Here the CDR3 reads CASSRNRASYEQYF. The CDR3 DNA is TGTGCCAGCAGTCGCAACAGGGCTTCTTACGAGCAGTACTTC. V is TRBV7-2 and J is TRBJ2-7, with D perhaps matching TRBD1 (6 bases). The CDR3 sequence is 14 residues long. In germline, CDR1 is SGHTA, CDR2 FQGNSA. V was clipped by 6 bases and J by 4 bases, with 16 bases between them.

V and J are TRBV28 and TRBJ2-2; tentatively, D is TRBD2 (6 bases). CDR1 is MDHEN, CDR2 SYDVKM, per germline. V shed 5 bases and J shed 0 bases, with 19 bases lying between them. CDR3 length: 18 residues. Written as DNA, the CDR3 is TGTGCCAGCAGTCCCTTTTATTGGGCGGGGTCGAACACCGGGGAGCTGTTTTTT. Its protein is CASSPFYWAGSNTGELFF.

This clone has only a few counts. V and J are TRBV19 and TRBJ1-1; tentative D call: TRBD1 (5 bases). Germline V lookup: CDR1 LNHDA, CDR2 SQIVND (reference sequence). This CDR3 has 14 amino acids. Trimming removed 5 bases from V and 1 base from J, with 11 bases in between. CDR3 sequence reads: CASSHDGTNTEAFF. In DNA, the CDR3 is TGTGCCAGTAGTCACGACGGGACGAACACTGAAGCTTTCTTT.

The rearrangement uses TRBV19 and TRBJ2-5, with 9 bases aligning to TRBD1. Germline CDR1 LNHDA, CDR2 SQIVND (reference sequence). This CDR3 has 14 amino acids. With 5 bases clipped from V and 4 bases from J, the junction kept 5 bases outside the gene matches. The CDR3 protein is CASSALTGGETQYF. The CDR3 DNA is TGTGCCAGTAGTGCATTGACAGGGGGAGAGACCCAGTACTTC. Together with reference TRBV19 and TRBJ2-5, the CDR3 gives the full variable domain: DGGITQSPKYLFRKEGQNVTLSCEQNLNHDAMYWYRQDPGQGLRLIYYSQIVNDFQKGDIAEGYSVSREKKESFPLTVTSAQKNPTAFYLCASSALTGGETQYFGPGTRLLVL.

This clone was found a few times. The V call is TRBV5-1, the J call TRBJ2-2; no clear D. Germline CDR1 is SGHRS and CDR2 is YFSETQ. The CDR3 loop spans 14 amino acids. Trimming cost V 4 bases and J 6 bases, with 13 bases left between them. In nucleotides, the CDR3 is TGCGCCAGCAGCCCACAATCGGTCCCCGGGGAGCTGTTTTTT. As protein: CASSPQSVPGELFF.

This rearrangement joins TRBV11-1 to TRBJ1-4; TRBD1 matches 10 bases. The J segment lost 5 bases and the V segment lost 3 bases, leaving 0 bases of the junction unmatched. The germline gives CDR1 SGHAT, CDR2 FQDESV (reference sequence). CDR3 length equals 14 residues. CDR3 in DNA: TGTGCCAGCAGCTTGGGACAGGGGAATGAAAAACTGTTTTTT. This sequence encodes CASSLGQGNEKLFF.

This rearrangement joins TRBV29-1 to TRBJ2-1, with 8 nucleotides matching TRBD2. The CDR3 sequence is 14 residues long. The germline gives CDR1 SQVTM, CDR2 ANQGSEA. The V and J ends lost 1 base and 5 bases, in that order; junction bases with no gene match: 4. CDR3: CSVEGREAHNEQFF. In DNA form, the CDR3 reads TGCAGCGTTGAAGGGCGGGAGGCCCACAATGAGCAGTTCTTC.

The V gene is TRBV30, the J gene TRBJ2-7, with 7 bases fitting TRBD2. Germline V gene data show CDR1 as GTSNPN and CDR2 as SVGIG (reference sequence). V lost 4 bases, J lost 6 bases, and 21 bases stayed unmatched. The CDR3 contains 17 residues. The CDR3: CAWIPSPTSDLPLEQYF. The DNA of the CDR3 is TGTGCCTGGATCCCGTCGCCCACTAGCGACCTCCCCCTCGAGCAGTACTTC.

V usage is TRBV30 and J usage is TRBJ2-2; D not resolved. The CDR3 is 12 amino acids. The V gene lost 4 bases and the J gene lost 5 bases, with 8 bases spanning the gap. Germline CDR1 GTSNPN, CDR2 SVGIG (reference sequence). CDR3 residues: CAWTLGTGELFF. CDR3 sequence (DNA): TGTGCCTGGACCCTGGGGACCGGGGAGCTGTTTTTT. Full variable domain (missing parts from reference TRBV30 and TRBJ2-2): SQTIHQWPATLVQPVGSPLSLECTVEGTSNPNLYWYRQAAGRGLQLLFYSVGIGQISSEVPQNLSASRPQDRQFILSSKKLLLSDSGFYLCAWTLGTGELFFGEGSRLTVL.

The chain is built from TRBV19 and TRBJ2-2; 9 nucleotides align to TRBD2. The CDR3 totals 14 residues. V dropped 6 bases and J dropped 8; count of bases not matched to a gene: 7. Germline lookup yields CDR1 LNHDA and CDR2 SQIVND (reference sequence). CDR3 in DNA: TGTGCCAGTAGGCGCGGGAGGGCCTCAGGGGAGCTGTTTTTT. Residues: CASRRGRASGELFF.

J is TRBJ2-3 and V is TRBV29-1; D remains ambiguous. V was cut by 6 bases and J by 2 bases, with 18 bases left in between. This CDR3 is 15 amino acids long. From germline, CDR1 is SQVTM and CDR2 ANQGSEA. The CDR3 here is CSVATDGSFTDTQYF. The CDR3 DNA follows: TGCAGCGTGGCAACGGACGGGTCATTCACAGATACGCAGTATTTT.

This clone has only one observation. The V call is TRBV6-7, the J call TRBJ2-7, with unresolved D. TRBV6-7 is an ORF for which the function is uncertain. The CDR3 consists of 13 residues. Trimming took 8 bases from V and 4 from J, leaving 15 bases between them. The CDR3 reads CASGGRKHYEQYF. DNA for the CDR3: TGTGCCAGCGGTGGTAGAAAGCATTACGAGCAGTACTTC.

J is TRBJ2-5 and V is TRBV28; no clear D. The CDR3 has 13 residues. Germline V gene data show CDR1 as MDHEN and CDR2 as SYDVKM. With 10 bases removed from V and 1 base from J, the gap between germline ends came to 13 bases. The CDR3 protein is CATETRTQETQYF. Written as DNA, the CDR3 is TGTGCCACCGAGACGAGGACCCAAGAGACCCAGTACTTC.

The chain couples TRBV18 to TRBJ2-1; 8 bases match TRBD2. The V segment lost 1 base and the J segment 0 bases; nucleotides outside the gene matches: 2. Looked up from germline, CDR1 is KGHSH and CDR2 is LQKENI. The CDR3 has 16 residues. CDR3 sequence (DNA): TGTGCCAGCTCACCACTAGCGGGGAGCTCCTACAATGAGCAGTTCTTC. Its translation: CASSPLAGSSYNEQFF.